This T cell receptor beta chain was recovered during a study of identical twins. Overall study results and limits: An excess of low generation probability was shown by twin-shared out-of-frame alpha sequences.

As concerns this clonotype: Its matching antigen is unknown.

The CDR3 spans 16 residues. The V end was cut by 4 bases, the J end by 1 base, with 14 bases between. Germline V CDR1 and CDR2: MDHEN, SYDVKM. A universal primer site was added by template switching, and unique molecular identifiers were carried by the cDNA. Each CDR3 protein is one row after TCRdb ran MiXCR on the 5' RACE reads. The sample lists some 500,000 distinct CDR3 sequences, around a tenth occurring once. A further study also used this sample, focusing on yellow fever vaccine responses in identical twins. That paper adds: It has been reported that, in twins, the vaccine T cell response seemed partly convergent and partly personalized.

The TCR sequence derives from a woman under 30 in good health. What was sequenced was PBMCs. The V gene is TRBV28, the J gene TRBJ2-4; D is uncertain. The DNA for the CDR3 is TGTGCCAGCAGTTCACCCGCCGGACGGGCCAAAAACATTCAGTACTTC. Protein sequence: CASSSPAGRAKNIQYF.